This T cell receptor (beta chain) was sequenced during a study of blood T cell repertoires in COVID-19. Study context: The United States, Italy and Spain provided the acute and convalescent COVID-19 samples. PBMCs, B-cell-depleted T cells, or T cells were the source of the cDNA or gDNA that made up the material.

The trim removed 6 bases at V and 2 bases at J, leaving 9 bases unmatched. CDR3 length: 15 amino acids. Looked up from germline, CDR1 is MNHEY and CDR2 is SVGAGI. As originally analysed: Estimates of nucleated cell counts were drawn from the amplification of reference gene primers. Sequencing used immunoSEQ multiplex PCR; TCRdb keeps in-frame clones, though not all of them. The V and J calls and clone size are taken from that table; D and trimming were inferred from the DNA. Among about 300,000 clones listed, roughly 82% were seen once. The rearrangement joins TRBV6-5 to TRBJ1-1; 7 nucleotides align to TRBD1. The sequence was obtained from a woman aged 50 to 60 with acute or convalescent COVID-19. Sequenced input: peripheral blood. The CDR3: CASSPGRTGNTEAFF. The CDR3 coding sequence is TGTGCCAGCAGCCCCGGCCGGACAGGCAACACTGAAGCTTTCTTT.